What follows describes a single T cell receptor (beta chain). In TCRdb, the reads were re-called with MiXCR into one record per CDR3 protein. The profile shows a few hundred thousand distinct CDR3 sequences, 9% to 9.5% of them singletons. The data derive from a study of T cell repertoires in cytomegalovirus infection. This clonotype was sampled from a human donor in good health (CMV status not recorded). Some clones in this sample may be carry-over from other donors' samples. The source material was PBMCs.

The CDR3 region is CASSLGLPGNEQYF. CDR3 sequence (DNA): TGTGCCAGCAGTTTGGGGCTTCCGGGGAACGAGCAGTACTTC. The chain combines TRBV12-3 or TRBV12-4 with TRBJ2-7, with D perhaps assigned TRBD1 or TRBD2 (5 bases each). V dropped 3 bases and J dropped 5 bases, with 14 bases sitting between them. This CDR3 has 14 amino acids.